The table lists the clone carrying this T cell receptor beta chain with many counts. CDR1 is LGHDT, CDR2 YNNKEL, per germline (reference sequence). Trimming took off 2 bases at V and 4 bases at J, with 12 bases between the two ends. CDR3 length: 15 residues. TCRdb re-called the 5' RACE reads through MiXCR, storing one row per CDR3 protein. The sample has tens of thousands of distinct CDR3 sequences, 25% to 35% seen once; the top ten hold roughly 4%. The sample comprised memory CD4+ T cells sorted from a lymph node. The subset here: memory CD4+ T cells, CD4+CD45RO+CD25-. The TCR comes from a female donor with breast cancer. The chain uses TRBV3-1 and TRBJ1-5; the D gene is possibly TRBD1 (6 bases). The CDR3 DNA reads as TGTGCCAGCAGCCAAAGCCGAAGGGGGAATCAGCCCCAGCATTTT. Its protein is CASSQSRRGNQPQHF.